The present entry profiles one T cell receptor beta chain with its context. V trimming: 4 bases; J trimming: 0 bases; junction bases outside the gene matches: 4. Germline V lookup: CDR1 SGHRS, CDR2 YFSETQ. This CDR3 contains 14 residues. The authors' processing: Reference gene primer amplification in the assay estimated nucleated cell counts. Sequenced by immunoSEQ multiplex PCR; TCRdb stores in-frame clones only, minus some. V, J and clone size reflect that table, while D and trimming were determined from the DNA. This sample yields 45,000 to 50,000 clones, of which 86% are seen a single time; 9.2% belongs to the top ten. This entry belongs to a study of blood T cell repertoires in COVID-19. On the study more broadly: Researchers got acute and convalescent COVID-19 samples from the United States, Italy and Spain. PBMCs, B-cell-depleted T cells, or T cells provided the cDNA or gDNA that made up the material.

The sample comprised peripheral blood. The sequence was obtained from a human donor in a cohort sampled during active COVID-19. The chain joins TRBV5-1 to TRBJ2-7, with 7 bases aligning to TRBD1. The CDR3 loop is CASSPDRYSYEQYF. As DNA, the CDR3 is TGCGCCAGCAGCCCGGACAGGTACTCCTACGAGCAGTACTTC.